This entry concerns a single TCR beta chain. What it binds is not known. This specimen comes from a study of T cells in localized non-small cell lung cancer. The CDR3 has 15 amino acids. The V end was cut by 1 base, the J end by 4 bases, with 16 bases between. In germline, CDR1 is SQVTM, CDR2 ANQGSEA. Profiling relied on immunoSEQ multiplex PCR, and the TCRdb table lists in-frame clones only, not all of them. The repertoire has 35,000 to 50,000 clones, roughly 83% of them found once; the top ten carry roughly 36%. Whole-study findings and limits: Uninvolved adjacent lung had more T cell clonality than any other tissue, topping tumor. Prolonged overall survival went with higher T cell density in the blood. Turning up in adjacent lung were a median roughly 62 of the top 100 tumor clones. Heterogeneity cannot be ruled out, as sequencing used one tumor region only.

Here the sequenced sample was PBMCs, taken before any cancer treatment. The chain recombines TRBV29-1 with TRBJ1-1; tentative D call: TRBD1 (6 bases). This TCR was sampled from a woman aged 40-69 years with stage II squamous cell lung carcinoma. CDR3 amino acids: CSVEGRREQGTEAFF. The DNA for the CDR3 is TGCAGCGTTGAAGGCCGCAGGGAACAGGGCACTGAAGCTTTCTTT. The entire variable domain, with the rest obtained from reference TRBV29-1 and TRBJ1-1, is as follows: SAVISQKPSRDICQRGTSLTIQCQVDSQVTMMFWYRQQPGQSLTLIATANQGSEATYESGFVIDKFPISRPNLTFSTLTVSNMSPEDSSIYLCSVEGRREQGTEAFFGQGTRLTVV.